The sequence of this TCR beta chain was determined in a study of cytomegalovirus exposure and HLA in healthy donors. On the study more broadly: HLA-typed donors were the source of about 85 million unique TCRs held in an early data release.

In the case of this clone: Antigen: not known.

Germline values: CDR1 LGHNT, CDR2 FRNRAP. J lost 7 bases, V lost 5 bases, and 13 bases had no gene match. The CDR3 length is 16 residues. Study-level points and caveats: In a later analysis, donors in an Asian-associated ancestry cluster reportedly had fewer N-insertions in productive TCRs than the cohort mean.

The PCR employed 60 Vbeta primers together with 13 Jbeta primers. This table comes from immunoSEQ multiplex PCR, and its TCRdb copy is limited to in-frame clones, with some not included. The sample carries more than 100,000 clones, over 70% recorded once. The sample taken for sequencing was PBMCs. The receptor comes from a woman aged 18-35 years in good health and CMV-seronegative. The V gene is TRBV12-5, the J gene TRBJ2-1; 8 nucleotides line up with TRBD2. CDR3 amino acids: CASGTSGSGSPNEQFF. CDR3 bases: TGTGCTAGTGGTACCTCGGGAAGCGGGAGTCCTAATGAGCAGTTCTTC.